The clone carrying this T cell receptor (beta chain) has only a few counts. Its cognate antigen is unknown. The record originates from a study of CD8 T cells in ankylosing spondylitis. Study-level points and caveats: Characteristic, it appeared, of ankylosing spondylitis blood was a TCR beta motif of 7 or 8 highly homologous variants.

TCRdb redid the calling of the 5' RACE reads with MiXCR, one entry per CDR3 protein. Of just under 550,000 distinct CDR3 sequences in the sample, roughly an eighth were seen once. The CDR3 consists of 14 residues. Trimming removed 3 bases at V and 0 bases at J, with 9 bases between. CDR1 SGHRS and CDR2 YFSETQ come from the germline V gene. The specimen sequenced was blood, either unsorted or a sorted T cell fraction (not recorded which). This TCR derives from a male donor with ankylosing spondylitis. The chain joins TRBV5-1 to TRBJ1-2; D gene uncertain. The CDR3 nucleotides read TGCGCCAGCAGCTCGGAAGCGGCTAACTATGGCTACACCTTC. As protein: CASSSEAANYGYTF.